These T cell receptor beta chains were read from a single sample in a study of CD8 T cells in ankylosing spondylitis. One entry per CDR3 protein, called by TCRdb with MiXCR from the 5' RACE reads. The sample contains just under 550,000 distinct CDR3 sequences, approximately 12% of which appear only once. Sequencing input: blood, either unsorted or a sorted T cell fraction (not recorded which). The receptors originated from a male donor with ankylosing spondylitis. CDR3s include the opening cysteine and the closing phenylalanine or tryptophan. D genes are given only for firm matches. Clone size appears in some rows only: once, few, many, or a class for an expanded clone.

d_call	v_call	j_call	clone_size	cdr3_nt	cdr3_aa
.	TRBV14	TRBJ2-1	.	TGTGCCAGCAGCCGCGTTAGTCGGAATGAGCAGTTCTTC	CASSRVSRNEQFF
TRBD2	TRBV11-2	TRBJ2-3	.	TGTGCCAGCAGCCGCAGGGGTAGCGGGAGGGCCGGTCGGCGCACAGATACGCAGTATTTT	CASSRRGSGRAGRRTDTQYF
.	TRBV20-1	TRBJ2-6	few	TGCAGTGCCGCAGGGGCTGGGGCCAACGTCCTGACTTTC	CSAAGAGANVLTF
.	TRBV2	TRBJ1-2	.	TGTGCCAGCAGTAGACAGCAGGGTCCTTATGGCTACACCTTC	CASSRQQGPYGYTF
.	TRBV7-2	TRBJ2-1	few	TGTGCCAGCAGCCCCACATTATTAGGGGTGGGATACAATGAGCAGTTCTTC	CASSPTLLGVGYNEQFF
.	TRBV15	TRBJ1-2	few	TGTGCCACCAGCAGGGATGTGGAGAGCGGCTACACCTTC	CATSRDVESGYTF
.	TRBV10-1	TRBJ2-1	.	TGCGCCAGCAGTGAGTCAGGGTGGGGCTCCTACAATGAGCAGTTCTTC	CASSESGWGSYNEQFF
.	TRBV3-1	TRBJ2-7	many	TGTGCCAGCAGCCAATCGAGCGGCTCCTACGAGCAGTACTTC	CASSQSSGSYEQYF
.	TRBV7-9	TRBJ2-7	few	TGTGCCAGCAGCTTAGGAGACCTCGGATACGAGCAGTACTTC	CASSLGDLGYEQYF
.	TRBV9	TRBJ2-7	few	TGTGCCAGCAGCGTAGAGGCCCGGACTTCCTACGAGCAGTACTTC	CASSVEARTSYEQYF
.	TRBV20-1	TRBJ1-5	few	TGCAGTGCTAGAGGGGCCGATCAGCCCCAGCATTTT	CSARGADQPQHF
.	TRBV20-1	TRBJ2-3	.	TGCAGTGCTAGGTCCCAGCGGATGGCCACAGATACGCAGTATTTT	CSARSQRMATDTQYF
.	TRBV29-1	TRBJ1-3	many	TGCAGCGTTGAACAGAGCTCTGGAAACACCATATATTTT	CSVEQSSGNTIYF
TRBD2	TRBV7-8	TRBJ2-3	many	TGTGCCAGCAGCTTAGGCCTAGCGGTACGCACAGATACGCAGTATTTT	CASSLGLAVRTDTQYF
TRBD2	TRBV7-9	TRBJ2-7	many	TGTGCCAGCAGCTCCCGGACTAGCGAGGACTCCTACGAGCAGTACTTC	CASSSRTSEDSYEQYF
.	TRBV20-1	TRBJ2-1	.	TGCAGTGCTCCACAACGGACTAGTAGGGGGGGCAACTACAATGAGCAGTTCTTC	CSAPQRTSRGGNYNEQFF
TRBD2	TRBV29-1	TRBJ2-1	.	TGCAGCGTTAAGACGGGACTAGCGGGAGGAGAGGATGAGCAGTTCTTC	CSVKTGLAGGEDEQFF
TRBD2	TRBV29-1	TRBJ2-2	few	TGCAGCGTTGAAATGACCGGGAGGACCGGGGAGCTGTTTTTT	CSVEMTGRTGELFF
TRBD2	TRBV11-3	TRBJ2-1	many	TGTGCCAGCAGTTTGGGACTAGCGGGAGGGCGAAATGAGCAGTTCTTC	CASSLGLAGGRNEQFF
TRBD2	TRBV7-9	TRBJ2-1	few	TGTGCCAGCAGCCGTGTTGGACTAGCGGAGATTTACAATGAGCAGTTCTTC	CASSRVGLAEIYNEQFF
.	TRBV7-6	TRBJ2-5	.	TGTGCCAGCAGCCAGACCGGGACCGTGGTAGAGACCCAGTACTTC	CASSQTGTVVETQYF
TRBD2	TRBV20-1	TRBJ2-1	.	TGCAGTGCTAGAAGCCTAGCGGGAGTTGGAGAGCAGTTCTTC	CSARSLAGVGEQFF
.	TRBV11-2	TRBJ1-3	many	TGTGCCAGCAGCTTTGGGCCTCCAGTGGTAAACACCATATATTTT	CASSFGPPVVNTIYF
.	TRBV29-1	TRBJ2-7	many	TGCAGCGGTGGGGAGGGGGGCTCCTACGAGCAGTACTTC	CSGGEGGSYEQYF
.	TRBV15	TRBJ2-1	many	TGTGCCACCAGCAGAGATCCAGGGTCCACTGAGCAGTTCTTC	CATSRDPGSTEQFF
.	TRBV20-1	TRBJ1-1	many	TGCAGTGCTAGAAATCCGGGACAGAACACTGAAGCTTTCTTT	CSARNPGQNTEAFF
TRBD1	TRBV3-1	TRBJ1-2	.	TGTGCCAGCAGCCAAGTCTGGCAGGGGGCCCATGGCTACACCTTC	CASSQVWQGAHGYTF
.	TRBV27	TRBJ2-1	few	TGTGCCAGCAGTGCATACTACAGGGATGGAGGATATAAGTTCTTC	CASSAYYRDGGYKFF
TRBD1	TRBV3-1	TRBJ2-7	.	TGTGCCAGCAGCCAAAGGAGCCAGGGGGCCTACGAGCAGTACTTC	CASSQRSQGAYEQYF
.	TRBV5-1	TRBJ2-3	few	TGCGCCAGCAGTCTGGAGGGCGGGATAAGCCCAGATACGCAGTATTTT	CASSLEGGISPDTQYF
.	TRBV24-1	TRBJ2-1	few	TGTGCCACCAGTGATGTAACCCCCGGCTTTGAGCAGTTCTTC	CATSDVTPGFEQFF
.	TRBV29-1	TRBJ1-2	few	TGCAGCGTTCAAGACGCCGTTCGACGGGGCTACACCTTC	CSVQDAVRRGYTF
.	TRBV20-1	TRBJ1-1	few	TGCAGTGCTATTAACCTCGCTGGCACTGAAGCTTTCTTT	CSAINLAGTEAFF
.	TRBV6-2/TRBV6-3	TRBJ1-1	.	TGTGCCAGCAGGCCTAAGGGATCGAACACTGAAGCTTTCTTT	CASRPKGSNTEAFF
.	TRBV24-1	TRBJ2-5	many	TGTGCCACCAGTGATAAAGGGGCCCAAGAGACCCAGTACTTC	CATSDKGAQETQYF
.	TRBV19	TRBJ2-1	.	TGTGCCAGTAGGCCACGTAGCAATGAGCAGTTCTTC	CASRPRSNEQFF
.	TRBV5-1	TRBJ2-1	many	TGCGCCAGCACCCAAGGTCTAGGGCGCAATGAGCAGTTCTTC	CASTQGLGRNEQFF
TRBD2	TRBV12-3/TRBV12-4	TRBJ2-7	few	TGTGCCAGCAGTCAGACTAGCGCCTACGAGCAGTACTTC	CASSQTSAYEQYF
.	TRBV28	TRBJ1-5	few	TGTGCCAGCAGTCTACCTGGGGACGACAATCAGCCCCAGCATTTT	CASSLPGDDNQPQHF
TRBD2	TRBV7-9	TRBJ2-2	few	TGTGCCAGCAGGAAAGGACTAGAGGGCACCGGGGAGCTGTTTTTT	CASRKGLEGTGELFF
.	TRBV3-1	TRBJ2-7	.	TGTGCCAGCAGCGTCCCGGGGGCTCGGTTCTACGAGCAGTACTTC	CASSVPGARFYEQYF
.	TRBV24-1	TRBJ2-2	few	TGTGCCACCAGTGAAACAGGGCGGACCGGGGAGCTGTTTTTT	CATSETGRTGELFF